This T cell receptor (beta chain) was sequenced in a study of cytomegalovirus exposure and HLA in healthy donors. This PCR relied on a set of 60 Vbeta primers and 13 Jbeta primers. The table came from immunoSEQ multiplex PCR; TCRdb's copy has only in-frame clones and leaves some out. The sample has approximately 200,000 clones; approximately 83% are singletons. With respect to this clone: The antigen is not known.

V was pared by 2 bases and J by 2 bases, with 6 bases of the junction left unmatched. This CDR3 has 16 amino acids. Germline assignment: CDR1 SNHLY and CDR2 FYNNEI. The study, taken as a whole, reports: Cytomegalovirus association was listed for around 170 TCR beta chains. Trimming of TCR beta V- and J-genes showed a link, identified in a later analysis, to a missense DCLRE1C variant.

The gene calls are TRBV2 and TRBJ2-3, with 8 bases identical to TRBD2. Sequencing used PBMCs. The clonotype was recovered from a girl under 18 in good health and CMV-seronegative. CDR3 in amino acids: CASSERSGVLTDTQYF. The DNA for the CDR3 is TGTGCCAGCAGTGAACGTAGCGGGGTACTCACAGATACGCAGTATTTT.